This T cell receptor (beta chain) was sequenced during a study of blood T cell repertoires in COVID-19. Study summary: Italy, Spain and the United States were the sources of the convalescent and acute COVID-19 samples.

Participants were aged roughly 18 to 90 years, lived in 20 to 30 US areas, and enrolled virtually. Participant reports of clinical history set cohort assignment. Per the authors' pipeline: Amplification of reference gene primers was used by the study to estimate nucleated cell counts. Profiling relied on immunoSEQ multiplex PCR, and the TCRdb table lists in-frame clones only, not all of them. V and J calls and clone size come straight from that table; D and trimming were deduced from the DNA. The sample shows some 200,000 clones, roughly four fifths of them seen only once. The J segment lost 2 bases and the V segment lost 5 bases, leaving 2 bases of the junction unmatched. This CDR3 spans 13 amino acids. Concerning this clone: At the DNA level, this CDR3 is encoded by other sequences in the same sample as well.

The chain is built from TRBV12-3 or TRBV12-4 and TRBJ1-2; 7 bases are a match to TRBD1. The sample comprised PBMCs or T cells enriched from blood (not recorded which). The receptor was isolated from a man between 35 and 55 years old who had recovered from COVID-19. The CDR3 reads CASSPTGNYGYTF. In DNA form, the CDR3 reads TGTGCCAGCAGTCCGACAGGGAACTATGGCTACACCTTC.